These 28 T cell receptor beta chains were all obtained from the same sample, sequenced in a study of blood T cell repertoires in COVID-19. TCRdb's copy holds only in-frame clones and misses some; the assay was immunoSEQ multiplex PCR. The sample lists about 46,000 clones, 70% to 90% seen once, with around a sixth in the top ten. Sequencing used peripheral blood. All receptors derive from a human donor in a cohort sampled during active COVID-19. The donor label of this sample is uncertain.

The V gene is TRBV5-1, the J gene TRBJ2-3, with 14 bases that match TRBD2. Germline CDR1 SGHRS, CDR2 YFSETQ. The CDR3 spans 17 residues. V gave up 5 bases and J gave up 4 bases; unmatched junction bases: 9. DNA of the CDR3: TGCGCCAGCAGTCGCGGACTAGCGGGGGGCCAGGCAGATACGCAGTATTTT. As protein: CASSRGLAGGQADTQYF.

The rearrangement uses TRBV11-1 and TRBJ1-1; D gene unclear. The CDR3 covers 14 residues. Trimming removed 2 bases at V and 4 bases at J, with 11 bases between. CDR1 and CDR2 (germline): SGHAT, FQDESV (reference sequence). CDR3 sequence reads: CASSLRRGSTEAFF. In DNA, the CDR3 is TGTGCCAGCAGCTTAAGGCGGGGTAGCACTGAAGCTTTCTTT.

The chain has TRBV10-3 and TRBJ1-5, with D perhaps matching TRBD1 (5 bases). The CDR3 is made up of 14 amino acids. The germline V and J ends were trimmed by 4 bases and 4 bases, with 11 bases remaining between them. Germline V gene sequence: CDR1 ENHRY, CDR2 SYGVKD. The CDR3 bases are TGTGCCATCAGTGTAAGTTCAGGGAATCAGCCCCAGCATTTT. Protein sequence: CAISVSSGNQPQHF.

This chain links TRBV2 with TRBJ2-2, with TRBD1 matching 9 bases. Trimming removed 6 bases from V and 6 bases from J; junction bases left unmatched: 14. Per germline, CDR1 SNHLY and CDR2 FYNNEI. This CDR3 has 17 residues. CDR3 nucleotides: TGTGCCAGCAGACAACTTACCGGGACAGGGAGTTCCGGGGAGCTGTTTTTT. It is translated as CASRQLTGTGSSGELFF. Based on the CDR3 plus reference TRBV2 and TRBJ2-2, the full variable domain is EPEVTQTPSHQVTQMGQEVILRCVPISNHLYFYWYRQILGQKVEFLVSFYNNEISEKSEIFDDQFSVERPDGSNFTLKIRSTKLEDSAMYFCASRQLTGTGSSGELFFGEGSRLTVL.

In this sample, this clone turned up once. V and J are TRBV7-2 and TRBJ2-6; no firm D call. The V end lost 3 bases, the J end lost 3 bases, and 3 bases lay between the germline ends. CDR1 and CDR2 (germline): SGHTA, FQGNSA. The CDR3 runs to 13 residues. CDR3 sequence (DNA): TGTGCCAGCAGCTTCAGTGGGGCCAACGTCCTGACTTTC. This translates into CASSFSGANVLTF. Variable domain in full (rest from reference TRBV7-2 and TRBJ2-6): GAGVSQSPSNKVTEKGKDVELRCDPISGHTALYWYRQSLGQGLEFLIYFQGNSAPDKSGLPSDRFSAERTGGSVSTLTIQRTQQEDSAVYLCASSFSGANVLTFGAGSRLTVL.

This clone was seen a single time. The CDR3 coding sequence is TGCGCCAGCAGCCAAGACAGGGGGTCGAGAAACACCATATATTTT. Encoded protein: CASSQDRGSRNTIYF. The chain joins TRBV4-3 to TRBJ1-3; 7 positions match TRBD1. The CDR3 length is 15 residues. Germline CDR1 is LGHNA and CDR2 is YSLEER. V was pared by 0 bases and J by 5 bases, with 4 bases of the junction left unmatched.

V gene TRBV5-6 combines with J gene TRBJ1-1; D remains ambiguous. Trimming left V 0 bases short and J 0 bases short, with 9 bases between. The CDR3 contains 15 residues. Germline V gene lookup returns CDR1 SGHDT and CDR2 YYEEEE. The CDR3 nucleotides are TGTGCCAGCAGCTTGGTGGGCAGGTTGAACACTGAAGCTTTCTTT. It is translated as CASSLVGRLNTEAFF.

The V and J genes are TRBV15 and TRBJ1-1, with D tentatively TRBD1 (5 bases). Germline values: CDR1 LNHNV, CDR2 YYDKDF (reference sequence). Trimming cost V 1 base and J 4 bases, with 10 bases left between them. This CDR3 spans 14 amino acids. The CDR3 sequence: CATSRVGGTTEAFF. The DNA of the CDR3 is TGTGCCACCAGCAGAGTTGGGGGGACCACTGAAGCTTTCTTT.

This clone came up once. This chain links TRBV28 with TRBJ1-2; no clear D. The CDR3 length is 12 residues. The germline CDR1 and CDR2 sequences are MDHEN and SYDVKM. V was pared by 5 bases and J by 5 bases, with 9 bases between. The CDR3 DNA is TGTGCCAGCAGTCGGTCGGGGTATGGCTACACCTTC. It is translated as CASSRSGYGYTF.

This chain connects TRBV6-6 to TRBJ1-4, with 10 bases matching TRBD1. Germline CDR1 and CDR2: MNHNY and SVGAGI (reference sequence). V gave up 5 bases and J gave up 8 bases; unmatched junction bases: 5. The CDR3 length is 14 residues. Here the CDR3 DNA reads TGTGCCAGCAGTGGGGGACAGGGGAGCGAAAAACTGTTTTTT. It translates to CASSGGQGSEKLFF.

The chain is built from TRBV6-5 and TRBJ1-6; tentative D call: TRBD1 (5 bases). Germline V gene lookup returns CDR1 MNHEY and CDR2 SVGAGI. V was cut by 6 bases and J by 9 bases, with 18 bases left in between. CDR3 length: 15 amino acids. CDR3 nucleotide sequence: TGTGCCAGCAGCGGCACCGACGGGGGGACTTCACCCCTCCACTTT. This encodes CASSGTDGGTSPLHF.

The chain links TRBV6-5 to TRBJ1-4; weak D call: TRBD1 (6 bases). Trimming took 6 bases from V and 8 from J, leaving 13 bases between them. CDR3 length: 13 amino acids. From germline, CDR1 is MNHEY and CDR2 SVGAGI. CDR3 sequence reads: CASSRGESEKLFF. DNA of the CDR3: TGTGCCAGCAGCAGGGGTGAATCCGAAAAACTGTTTTTT.

This rearrangement joins TRBV5-8 to TRBJ1-2, with 10 bases aligning to TRBD1. Looked up from germline, CDR1 is SGHTS and CDR2 is YDEGEE. The length of the CDR3 is 18 residues. The J segment lost 1 base and the V segment lost 4 bases, leaving 13 bases of the junction unmatched. CDR3 region: CASSHFSGTGASNYGYTF. CDR3 in DNA: TGTGCCAGCAGCCACTTTTCCGGGACAGGGGCGAGTAACTATGGCTACACCTTC.

This rearrangement joins TRBV4-3 to TRBJ2-1; 7 bases match TRBD1. Trimming took 2 bases from V and 15 from J; bases not matched to a gene: 10. The CDR3 extends over 13 amino acids. From germline, CDR1 is LGHNA and CDR2 YSLEER. The CDR3 DNA reads as TGCGCCAGCAGCCAATCTCCGACAGGGCTCCCGTTCTTC. Translated, it gives CASSQSPTGLPFF.

The V and J genes are TRBV18 and TRBJ2-7; TRBD1 aligns across 8 bases. Germline V gene sequence: CDR1 KGHSH, CDR2 LQKENI. The CDR3 is 13 residues long. J was trimmed by 2 bases and V by 4 bases; bases with no gene match: 1. The CDR3 here is CASSQGQAYEQYF. The CDR3 region has the DNA TGTGCCAGCTCACAGGGACAGGCCTACGAGCAGTACTTC.

V usage is TRBV29-1 and J usage is TRBJ1-1; TRBD1 matches at 7 bases. The CDR3 is 13 residues long. Germline V gene data show CDR1 as SQVTM and CDR2 as ANQGSEA. CDR3 coding DNA: TGCAGTGCGAATGACAGGGTGGGCACTGAAGCTTTCTTT. Translation: CSANDRVGTEAFF.

This clone occurred a few times. The same CDR3 arises from other DNA sequences in this sample as well. The chain links TRBV6-5 to TRBJ1-1, with D possibly matching TRBD1 (5 bases). The V and J ends lost 0 bases and 0 bases respectively, with 8 bases between them. The CDR3 runs 15 residues. CDR1 is MNHEY and CDR2 is SVGAGI in the germline V gene. The CDR3 loop is CASSYSTVMNTEAFF. The CDR3 DNA is TGTGCCAGCAGTTACTCGACAGTCATGAACACTGAAGCTTTCTTT.

DNA for the CDR3: TGTGCCAGCAGGGCAAGGGGACTAGCGGGGAGCCAAAACATTCAGTACTTC. As protein: CASRARGLAGSQNIQYF. The genes are TRBV27 and TRBJ2-4; 13 nucleotides align to TRBD2. CDR3 length: 17 residues. Per germline, CDR1 MNHEY and CDR2 SMNVEV (reference sequence). V lost 6 bases, J lost 5 bases, and 10 bases stayed unmatched.

The gene calls are TRBV6-6 and TRBJ1-3, with D uncertain. Looked up from germline, CDR1 is MNHNY and CDR2 is SVGAGI (reference sequence). The CDR3 covers 13 residues. Deletions cut 10 bases from V and 0 bases from J, with 10 bases between. CDR3 in DNA: TGTGCCACCGCGGTTAACTCTGGAAACACCATATATTTT. Its protein product is CATAVNSGNTIYF.

In this sample, this clone turned up once. The rearrangement joins TRBV5-1 to TRBJ2-7, with 10 bases matching TRBD1. Germline V lookup: CDR1 SGHRS, CDR2 YFSETQ. The CDR3 is 15 residues long. After removal of 3 bases from V and 2 bases from J, the junction contained 5 bases not matched to a gene. The CDR3 loop is CASSSRTGGPYEQYF. The CDR3 DNA is TGCGCCAGCAGCTCGCGGACAGGGGGACCCTACGAGCAGTACTTC.

This chain joins TRBV2 and TRBJ1-2; 9 bases are shared with TRBD1. Germline CDR1 and CDR2: SNHLY and FYNNEI. The V and J ends lost 6 bases and 5 bases, in that order; junction bases with no gene match: 10. This CDR3 is built from 15 residues. The CDR3 coding sequence is TGTGCCAGCAGCTCCCTCGGACAGGGGCTTTATGGCTACACCTTC. It codes for CASSSLGQGLYGYTF. Using reference TRBV2 and TRBJ1-2 for the parts outside the CDR3, the full variable domain is EPEVTQTPSHQVTQMGQEVILRCVPISNHLYFYWYRQILGQKVEFLVSFYNNEISEKSEIFDDQFSVERPDGSNFTLKIRSTKLEDSAMYFCASSSLGQGLYGYTFGSGTRLTVV.

The CDR3 loop reads CASSFKQSANYGYTF. CDR3 nucleotides: TGTGCCAGCAGCTTTAAACAGAGTGCTAACTATGGCTACACCTTC. The chain is built from TRBV7-2 and TRBJ1-2; no clear D. From germline, CDR1 is SGHTA and CDR2 FQGNSA. The CDR3 runs to 15 residues. Trimming took 3 bases from V and 0 from J, leaving 11 bases between them.

J is TRBJ2-1 and V is TRBV6-1; 8 bases line up with TRBD1. After removal of 6 bases from V and 7 bases from J, the junction contained 5 bases not matched to a gene. This CDR3 has 13 residues. Germline V lookup: CDR1 MNHNS, CDR2 SASEGT. The chain's CDR3 is CASSPRQGNEQFF. CDR3 nucleotide sequence: TGTGCCAGCAGCCCACGACAGGGGAATGAGCAGTTCTTC.

The V gene is TRBV27, the J gene TRBJ2-3, with TRBD1 as a possible D gene (6 bases). The ends were cut back, 8 bases at V and 0 bases at J, with 18 bases in the middle. CDR1 is MNHEY and CDR2 is SMNVEV in the germline V gene (reference sequence). The CDR3 consists of 16 residues. CDR3 in DNA: TGTGCCAGCTCCCAGGGGTCGCGAACTAGCACAGATACGCAGTATTTT. Encoded protein: CASSQGSRTSTDTQYF.

J is TRBJ2-1 and V is TRBV9, with 9 bases aligning to TRBD2. Looked up from germline, CDR1 is SGDLS and CDR2 is YYNGEE. This CDR3 comprises 15 residues. Trimming removed 3 bases from V and 7 bases from J; junction bases left unmatched: 8. This CDR3 is CASSAGAGGGNEQFF. CDR3 coding DNA: TGTGCCAGCAGCGCCGGAGCGGGGGGTGGTAATGAGCAGTTCTTC. Full variable domain (rest looked up from reference TRBV9 and TRBJ2-1): DSGVTQTPKHLITATGQRVTLRCSPRSGDLSVYWYQQSLDQGLQFLIQYYNGEERAKGNILERFSAQQFPDLHSELNLSSLELGDSALYFCASSAGAGGGNEQFFGPGTRLTVL.

The table lists this clone with a few counts. The genes are TRBV6-5 and TRBJ1-3; D is ambiguous. Per the germline V gene, CDR1 is MNHEY and CDR2 is SVGAGI. This CDR3 is built from 14 residues. V was pared by 6 bases and J by 0 bases, with 9 bases between. The CDR3 DNA reads TGTGCCAGCAGCGACACTTACTCTGGAAACACCATATATTTT. Encoded protein: CASSDTYSGNTIYF.

The chain employs TRBV3-1 (or the pseudogene TRBV3-2) and TRBJ2-7; 13 bases line up with TRBD2. The CDR3 covers 15 residues. Germline assignment: CDR1 LGHDT and CDR2 YNNKEL (reference sequence). Trimming cost V 4 bases and J 4 bases; bases outside gene matches: 4. The CDR3 region has the DNA TGTGCCAGCAGCCCCACTAGCGGGGGGGCGTACGAGCAGTACTTC. It codes for CASSPTSGGAYEQYF.

This clone occurred a few times. The chain joins TRBV2 to TRBJ2-3, with a possible D match to TRBD2 (5 bases). V was shortened by 7 bases and J by 0 bases, with 14 bases between the two germline ends. CDR3 length: 15 residues. CDR1 SNHLY and CDR2 FYNNEI come from the germline V gene. In nucleotides, the CDR3 is TGTGCCAGCAACGGGCTACTAGTTAGCACAGATACGCAGTATTTT. Its protein product is CASNGLLVSTDTQYF.